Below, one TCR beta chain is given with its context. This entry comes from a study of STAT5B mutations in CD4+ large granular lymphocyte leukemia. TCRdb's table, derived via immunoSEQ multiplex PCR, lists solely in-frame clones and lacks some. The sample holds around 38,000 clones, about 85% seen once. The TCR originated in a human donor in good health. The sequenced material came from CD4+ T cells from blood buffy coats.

The CDR3 region has the DNA TGCGCCAGCAGACTCATCTACAGGGGGCGGAACAATGAGCAGTTCTTC. It codes for CASRLIYRGRNNEQFF. This sequence joins TRBV4-3 and TRBJ2-1, with 9 bases identical to TRBD1. The CDR3 extends over 16 amino acids. Per the germline V gene, CDR1 is LGHNA and CDR2 is YSLEER. V was pared by 6 bases and J by 5 bases, with 11 bases of the junction left unmatched.